This T cell receptor beta chain was obtained from a study of CD8+CD57+ T cells in acquired aplastic anemia. Overall study context: Average DNA yield from sorted CD4+ and CD8+ cells was approximately 3.2 ug.

Genomic DNA was employed as the template in profiling TCR beta VDJ and CDR3. MiXCR, applied by TCRdb to the reads, yields one record per CDR3 protein. The sample lists around 430,000 distinct CDR3 sequences, over 25% occurring once. Selection for sequencing was limited to patients who had shown CD8+CD57+ cell expansion by flow cytometry. In germline, CDR1 is SNHLY, CDR2 FYNNEI. The V gene lost 2 bases and the J gene lost 2 bases, with 11 bases spanning the gap. The CDR3 is made up of 15 amino acids. This receptor was obtained from a human donor with aplastic anemia. Sequences were obtained from sorted CD4+, CD8+, or CD8+CD57+ T cells (not recorded which) from PBMCs. This sequence joins TRBV2 and TRBJ2-3; possibly TRBD1 for D (5 bases). DNA of the CDR3: TGTGCCAGCAGTGAAAGGGGTAAAGTCACAGATACGCAGTATTTT. This sequence encodes CASSERGKVTDTQYF.